This T cell receptor beta chain was observed in a study of PD-1 blockade in classical Hodgkin lymphoma (dated by TCRdb to 2020 to 2021). As for the study more broadly: A peripheral blood immune signature of response to PD-1 blockade in classical Hodgkin lymphoma was defined using TCR beta sequencing and CyTOF. Overall results and qualifications from the work: Baseline TCR diversity was reported as lower in newly diagnosed patients than in healthy donors, and lower still in relapsed/refractory patients. Only a single clinical trial cohort was studied, and what caused the repertoire differences, possibly disease activity or prior therapy, remained undefined.

The time point tag for this specimen amounts to: newly diagnosed, previously untreated cHL patient sample. To serve as a comparison group for the relapsed/refractory trial patients, PBMCs were sequenced from patients with newly diagnosed, previously untreated classical Hodgkin lymphoma. Peripheral blood was collected in 8 mL Vacutainer Cell Preparation Tubes, from which PBMCs were isolated by centrifugation and then cryopreserved. Genomic DNA was isolated using the Qiagen DNeasy kit from unsorted PBMCs as well as from negatively selected CD4+ and CD8+ fractions. TCR beta CDR3 regions were subjected to amplification by immunoSEQ multiplex PCR with primers that anneal to V and J segments. A synthetic immune receptor repertoire was used to minimize amplification bias, and any residual bias was removed computationally once sequencing was done. The authors' pipeline ran thus. Custom Python scripts were used to quantify repertoire diversity as the Shannon entropy index. The unsorted, CD4+ and CD8+ repertoires were each analyzed separately, with the exception of combined analyses, where CD4+ and CD8+ sequences were merged in silico. In its TCRdb copy, this immuneACCESS table keeps in-frame sequences only and misses some clones. Where compared with another copy, unresolved V genes explain less than half of these, and the others have no known cause. D and trimming were read from the DNA, whereas the V and J calls and clone size are those reported in that table. For this sample the table gives approximately 17,000 clones, of which 75% to 95% were detected only once. The top ten clones comprise 6.5% to 8.5% of the sample.

A note on this clone: Its antigen is not yet known. No base quality information exists; no much larger clone differs at one position.

Sequencing was carried out using peripheral blood mononuclear cells (PBMCs). The sequence was obtained from a human donor with classical Hodgkin lymphoma.

The DNA sequence reads TGTGCCAGCAGTTACCCCGGATGGGGGCCAACTGAAGCTTTCTTT. Its amino acids are CASSYPGWGPTEAFF. The sequence joins TRBV6-5 to TRBJ1-1; TRBD1 is a possible D gene, resting on 6 matching bases. Inclusive of the bounding cysteine and phenylalanine, the CDR3 is 15 residues long. The retained sequence is limited to the CDR3, 45 bases, with the frame set at the first base. The germline V gene sets CDR1 to MNHEY and CDR2 to SVGAGI. Relative to germline, V is 2 bases shorter and J is 5 bases shorter, with 15 bases between their ends.